The 13 T cell receptor beta chains below come from one sample, sequenced in a study of T-cell memory formation after mild COVID-19. TCRdb re-called the 5' RACE reads through MiXCR, storing one row per CDR3 protein. The sample holds about 360,000 distinct CDR3 sequences, over 10% seen once. Sequences were obtained from PBMCs or a T cell subset sorted from them (not recorded which). These receptors originate from a man aged 18 to 29 who had mild COVID-19 (a few samples of this study predate the infection). Cell type and time point are not known.

This clonotype was seen only a few times. The rearrangement uses TRBV6-1 and TRBJ2-3; D could derive from TRBD1 or TRBD2 (5 bases each). Germline loops: CDR1 MNHNS, CDR2 SASEGT. V lost 6 bases, J lost 3 bases, and 16 bases lay in between. There are 15 residues in the CDR3. As DNA, the CDR3 is TGTGCCAGCAGCAGATGGGGGATACTAACAGATACGCAGTATTTT. It codes for CASSRWGILTDTQYF.

The chain joins TRBV28 to TRBJ1-1; 11 nucleotides align to TRBD1. Looked up from germline, CDR1 is MDHEN and CDR2 is SYDVKM. Trimming at V came to 5 bases and at J to 4 bases, leaving 6 bases not matched to a gene. The CDR3 is made up of 15 amino acids. CDR3 nucleotides: TGTGCCAGCAGTGCCTACGGGACAGGGGGCACTGAAGCTTTCTTT. Residues: CASSAYGTGGTEAFF.

This clonotype came up a few times. The chain is built from TRBV11-2 and TRBJ2-5; D uncertain. This CDR3 region has 14 residues. Germline CDR1 is SGHAT and CDR2 is FQNNGV. Deletions cut 6 bases from V and 3 bases from J, with 14 bases between. The CDR3 sequence is CASSRSAWEETQYF. In DNA, the CDR3 is TGTGCCAGCAGTCGAAGCGCGTGGGAAGAGACCCAGTACTTC.

J is TRBJ2-3 and V is TRBV5-1, with TRBD1 matching over 9 bases. The trim removed 0 bases at V and 6 bases at J, leaving 5 bases unmatched. Germline lookup yields CDR1 SGHRS and CDR2 YFSETQ. The length of the CDR3 is 15 residues. CDR3 sequence: CASSLGDRDTDTQYF. CDR3 DNA sequence: TGCGCCAGCAGCTTGGGGGACAGGGATACGGATACGCAGTATTTT.

This clonotype was seen ten or more times. The genes are TRBV12-3 or TRBV12-4 and TRBJ1-2; D gene unclear. The V and J ends lost 4 bases and 5 bases respectively, with 14 bases between them. The CDR3 is 14 residues long. In DNA, the CDR3 is TGTGCCAGCAGTTACGGGGAGTGGGGTTATGGCTACACCTTC. Protein: CASSYGEWGYGYTF.

The rearrangement uses TRBV12-3 or TRBV12-4 and TRBJ2-1; D is perhaps TRBD2 (5 bases). CDR3 size: 12 residues. V lost 5 bases and J lost 8, with 10 bases in between. CDR3 residues: CASSPEGDEQFF. The CDR3 DNA follows: TGTGCCAGCAGTCCAGAGGGCGATGAGCAGTTCTTC.

The chain combines TRBV5-4 with TRBJ2-1; D may be TRBD1 or TRBD2 (5 bases each). This CDR3 spans 14 amino acids. Between the trimmed V and J ends, which lost 5 bases and 8 bases, there was a span of 17 bases. Per the germline V gene, CDR1 is SGHNT and CDR2 is YYREEE (reference sequence). The CDR3: CASSPGTRSDEQFF. The CDR3 bases are TGTGCCAGCAGTCCCGGGACCCGGTCCGATGAGCAGTTCTTC.

The V call is TRBV7-9, the J call TRBJ2-1, with D possibly being TRBD1 or TRBD2 (5 bases each). The CDR3 is made up of 15 amino acids. CDR1 and CDR2 (germline): SEHNR, FQNEAQ (reference sequence). V lost 5 bases and J lost 6, with 17 bases in between. The CDR3 DNA reads TGTGCCAGCAGCCTCCATGAGGGGTTAGGCAATGAGCAGTTCTTC. Its translation is CASSLHEGLGNEQFF. Filled out from reference TRBV7-9 and TRBJ2-1, the complete variable domain reads DTGVSQNPRHKITKRGQNVTFRCDPISEHNRLYWYRQTLGQGPEFLTYFQNEAQLEKSRLLSDRFSAERPKGSFSTLEIQRTEQGDSAMYLCASSLHEGLGNEQFFGPGTRLTVL.

The J gene is TRBJ1-2, the V gene TRBV7-8, with D uncertain. The CDR3 is made up of 14 amino acids. CDR1 and CDR2 from the germline V gene are SGHVS and FQNEAQ. V was shortened by 3 bases and J by 1 base, with 9 bases between the two germline ends. CDR3 amino acids: CASSFRSVNYGYTF. DNA for the CDR3: TGTGCCAGCAGCTTTCGCTCAGTTAACTATGGCTACACCTTC.

The chain combines TRBV5-1 with TRBJ2-7; 11 bases are a match to TRBD2. V was clipped by 4 bases and J by 0 bases; unmatched bases: 6. CDR3 length: 16 residues. Per the germline V gene, CDR1 is SGHRS and CDR2 is YFSETQ. DNA for the CDR3: TGCGCCAGCAGCCTTATAGCGGGGGGGCTCTCCTACGAGCAGTACTTC. Its translation: CASSLIAGGLSYEQYF.

This clonotype showed up just a few times. CDR3 bases: TGCGCCAGCAGCCGCGGACTAGCGGGGGGGATCACAGATACGCAGTATTTT. Translated, it gives CASSRGLAGGITDTQYF. The gene calls are TRBV5-1 and TRBJ2-3, with 15 bases matching TRBD2. V shed 4 bases and J 2 bases; nucleotides not matched to a gene: 5. The CDR3 contains 17 residues. Germline V gene sequence: CDR1 SGHRS, CDR2 YFSETQ. Variable domain in full (rest from reference TRBV5-1 and TRBJ2-3): KAGVTQTPRYLIKTRGQQVTLSCSPISGHRSVSWYQQTPGQGLQFLFEYFSETQRNKGNFPGRFSGRQFSNSRSEMNVSTLELGDSALYLCASSRGLAGGITDTQYFGPGTRLTVL.

This clonotype was recorded a few times. The chain combines TRBV7-9 with TRBJ2-4, with D perhaps matching TRBD2 (5 bases). The CDR3 sequence is 14 residues long. CDR1 and CDR2 (germline): SEHNR, FQNEAQ (reference sequence). The ends were cut back, 1 base at V and 5 bases at J, with 9 bases in the middle. DNA for the CDR3: TGTGCCAGCAGCTTAGTGGCGGGCCAAAACATTCAGTACTTC. It yields the protein CASSLVAGQNIQYF.

The table lists this clonotype with a few counts. V is TRBV21-1 and J is TRBJ1-5; the table's D call of TRBD1 was not tested on the DNA. TRBV21-1 is a recognized pseudogene. The CDR3 spans 10 residues. Here the CDR3 reads CASPRQPQHF. DNA for the CDR3: TGTGCCAGCCCCCGGCAGCCCCAGCATTTT.